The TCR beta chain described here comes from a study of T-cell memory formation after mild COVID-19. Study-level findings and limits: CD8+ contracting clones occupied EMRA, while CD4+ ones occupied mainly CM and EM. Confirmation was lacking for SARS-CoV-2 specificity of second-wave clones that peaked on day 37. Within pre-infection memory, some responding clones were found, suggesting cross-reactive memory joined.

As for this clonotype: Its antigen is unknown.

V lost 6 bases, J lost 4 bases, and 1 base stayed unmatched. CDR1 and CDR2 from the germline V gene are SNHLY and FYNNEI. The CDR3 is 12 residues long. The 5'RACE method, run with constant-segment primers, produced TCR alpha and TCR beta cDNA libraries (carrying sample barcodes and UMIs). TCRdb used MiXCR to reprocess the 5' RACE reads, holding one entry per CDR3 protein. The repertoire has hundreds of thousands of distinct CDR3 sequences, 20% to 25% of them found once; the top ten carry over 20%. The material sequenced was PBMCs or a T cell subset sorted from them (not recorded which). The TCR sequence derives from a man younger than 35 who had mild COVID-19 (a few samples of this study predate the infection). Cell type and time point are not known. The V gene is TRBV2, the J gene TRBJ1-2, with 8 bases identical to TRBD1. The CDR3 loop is CASRTGGYGYTF. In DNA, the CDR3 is TGTGCCAGCAGAACAGGGGGCTATGGCTACACCTTC.